The next 6 T cell receptor beta chains were all read from a single sample in a study of Tregs in tolerant kidney transplant recipients. TCRdb's copy holds only in-frame clones and misses some; the assay was immunoSEQ multiplex PCR. The table counts tens of thousands of clones; under 2% lies in the top ten. The nonmyeloablative bone marrow transplants came from related graft donors, with transient mixed chimerism. The sequencing here drew on CD4+ T cells from blood (PBMCs), taken 24 months after the transplant. These receptors were collected from a human patient who received a combined kidney and bone marrow transplant. Some T cells may be graft donor cells.

Worth noting for this clone: Read data end 3 residues before the CDR3 end; the end is taken from the germline J gene. V usage is TRBV20-1 and J usage is TRBJ1-5; D gene unclear. The V end lost 3 bases, the J end lost 2 bases, and 5 bases lay between the germline ends. Germline CDR1 DFQATT, CDR2 SNEGSKA (reference sequence). The CDR3 is made up of 12 amino acids. This chain's CDR3 is CSARQGNQPQHF. The sequenced part of the CDR3 DNA is TGCAGTGCTAGGCAGGGCAATCAGCCC.

Points on this clone: Sequencing ends 3 residues short of the CDR3 end; the germline J gene provides the rest. The chain carries TRBV20-1 and TRBJ1-2, with 7 bases matching TRBD1. Germline V lookup: CDR1 DFQATT, CDR2 SNEGSKA (reference sequence). This CDR3 spans 15 amino acids. Trimming took 1 base from V and 5 from J; bases not matched to a gene: 10. The CDR3 spells CSARATTGRDYGYTF. The covered CDR3 bases are TGCAGTGCTAGAGCCACGACAGGGAGGGATTATGGC.

Of note for this clone: The read halts 3 residues ahead of the CDR3 end, with the missing end drawn from the germline J gene. V is TRBV7-2 and J is TRBJ2-1; 8 bases fit TRBD2. Germline loops: CDR1 SGHTA, CDR2 FQGNSA. J gave up 7 bases and V 5 bases, and 7 bases lay outside the gene matches. CDR3 length equals 14 residues. The chain's CDR3 is CASSPGGASNEQFF. The part of the CDR3 DNA that was read is TGTGCCAGCAGCCCCGGGGGGGCGTCGAATGAG. Together with reference TRBV7-2 and TRBJ2-1, the CDR3 gives the full variable domain: GAGVSQSPSNKVTEKGKDVELRCDPISGHTALYWYRQSLGQGLEFLIYFQGNSAPDKSGLPSDRFSAERTGGSVSTLTIQRTQQEDSAVYLCASSPGGASNEQFFGPGTRLTVL.

Comment on this clone: The CDR3 extends 3 residues past the end of the read, so its final part is completed from the germline J gene. The chain is built from TRBV7-6 and TRBJ2-1, with 8 nucleotides matching TRBD2. In germline, CDR1 is SGHVS, CDR2 FNYEAQ. Unmatched junction bases numbered 5, after V lost 2 bases and J lost 5 bases. The CDR3 extends over 15 amino acids. CDR3 DNA, as far as it was read: TGTGCCAGCAGCTTACAAGCGGGAGCGGACAATGAG. As protein: CASSLQAGADNE. The full CDR3 is CASSLQAGADNEQFF.

In regard to this clone: The read halts 3 residues ahead of the CDR3 end, with the missing end drawn from the germline J gene. This rearrangement joins TRBV5-4 to TRBJ2-2, with D maybe TRBD2 (7 bases). Germline V gene sequence: CDR1 SGHNT, CDR2 YYREEE (reference sequence). Deletions cut 2 bases from V and 7 bases from J, with 12 bases between. The CDR3 is 14 amino acids. The CDR3 is CASSFGGQFGELFF. The sequenced part of the CDR3 DNA is TGTGCCAGCAGCTTCGGGGGGCAGTTCGGGGAG.

As regards this clone: The read terminates 3 residues ahead of where the CDR3 ends, so the germline J gene completes it. The V gene is TRBV5-1, the J gene TRBJ2-5; a weak D match, TRBD2 (5 bases). V was shortened by 4 bases and J by 7 bases, with 14 bases between the two germline ends. The germline V gene has CDR1 SGHRS and CDR2 YFSETQ. The CDR3 runs to 13 residues. CDR3 DNA, as far as it was read: TGCGCCAGCAGCCCCGGGGAACGGGTGACC. Its translation is CASSPGERVT. The entire CDR3 sequence reads CASSPGERVTQYF.